The entry that follows covers one T cell receptor (beta chain) sequence. As yet, its antigen is unknown. Each CDR3 protein is one row after TCRdb ran MiXCR on the PCR reads. This sample has 400,000 to 600,000 distinct CDR3 sequences, with about 21% found just once. This entry comes from a study of molecular identifiers for immune sequencing clone quantification. Findings and caveats of the study: Clones above 20 RNA copies held over 97% of effector molecules, under 1% in naive cells.

J lost 6 bases, V lost 7 bases, and 8 bases had no gene match. CDR1 and CDR2 from the germline V gene are LNHDA and SQIVND (reference sequence). The length of the CDR3 is 14 residues. The chain has TRBV19 and TRBJ2-2; 7 bases are a match to TRBD2. The source is a human donor in good health. Some libraries in this study had Jurkat cell RNA spiked in. The material sequenced was naive CD8+ T cells from blood, with Jurkat cell RNA spiked in. Indicated subset: FACS-sorted CD8+CD4-CCR7+CD45RA+ naive T cells. The CDR3 loop is CASTGGWGAGELFF. The DNA of the CDR3 is TGTGCCAGTACCGGGGGGTGGGGAGCCGGGGAGCTGTTTTTT.